This T cell receptor (beta chain) derives from a study of PD-1 blockade in classical Hodgkin lymphoma. Study-level results: Newly diagnosed patients and complete responders had comparable diversity at baseline. CD4+ TCR diversity rose significantly by C4D1, and CD8+ TCR diversity did not.

Every patient experienced relapse after autologous stem cell transplantation, and brentuximab vedotin exposure varied. Complete response, partial response or progressive disease was each patient's best response. The CDR3 contains 15 residues. The V and J ends lost 2 bases and 4 bases respectively, with 14 bases between them. Germline CDR1 is MNHNS and CDR2 is SASEGT. This clone was counted only a few times. Antigen specificity is unknown. Sequenced by immunoSEQ multiplex PCR; TCRdb stores in-frame clones only, minus some. The sample lists roughly 10,000 clones; roughly 75% were seen once. The chain combines TRBV6-1 with TRBJ1-2, with D maybe TRBD1 (6 bases). The sample in question was peripheral blood mononuclear cells (PBMCs), obtained at baseline. This clonotype originated in a human donor with classical Hodgkin lymphoma. CDR3 DNA: TGTGCCAGCAGTGAAAGCAGGGGATTCCCCTATGGCTACACCTTC. Translation gives CASSESRGFPYGYTF.